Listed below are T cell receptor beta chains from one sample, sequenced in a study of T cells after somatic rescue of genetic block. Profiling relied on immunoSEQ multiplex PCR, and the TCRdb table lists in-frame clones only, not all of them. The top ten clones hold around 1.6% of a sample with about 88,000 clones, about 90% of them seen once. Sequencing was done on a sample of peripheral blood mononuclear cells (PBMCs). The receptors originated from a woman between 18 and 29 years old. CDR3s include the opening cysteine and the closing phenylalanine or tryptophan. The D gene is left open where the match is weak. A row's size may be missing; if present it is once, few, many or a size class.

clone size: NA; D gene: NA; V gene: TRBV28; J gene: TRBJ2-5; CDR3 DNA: TGTGCCAGCGCTCTACTTCAAGAGACCCAGTACTTC; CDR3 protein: CASALLQETQYF
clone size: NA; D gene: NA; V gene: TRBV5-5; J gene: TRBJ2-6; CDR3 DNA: TGTGCCAGCAGCTTACCCGGAACTGGGGCCAACGTCCTGACTTTC; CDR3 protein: CASSLPGTGANVLTF
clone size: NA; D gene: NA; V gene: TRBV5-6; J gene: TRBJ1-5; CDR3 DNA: TGTGCCAGCAGCCTGACGGGCATCAATCAGCCCCAGCATTTT; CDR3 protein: CASSLTGINQPQHF
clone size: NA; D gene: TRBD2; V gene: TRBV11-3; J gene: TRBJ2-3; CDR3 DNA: TGTGCCAGCAGCTTAATCGGGCTAGCGGGAAGTGCAGATACGCAGTATTTT; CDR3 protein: CASSLIGLAGSADTQYF
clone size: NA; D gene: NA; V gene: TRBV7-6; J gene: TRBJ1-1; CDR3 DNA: TGTGCCAGCAGCTTAGCTAGGGGGAGAGAAGCTTTCTTT; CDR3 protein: CASSLARGREAFF
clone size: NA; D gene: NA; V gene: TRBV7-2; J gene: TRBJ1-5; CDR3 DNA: TGTGCCAGCAGCTTAGGGTATCAGCCCCAGCATTTT; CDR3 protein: CASSLGYQPQHF
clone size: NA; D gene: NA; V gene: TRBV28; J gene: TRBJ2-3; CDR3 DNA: TGTGCCAGCAGTTTACCCCAGGGAATTGGCACAGATACGCAGTATTTT; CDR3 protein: CASSLPQGIGTDTQYF
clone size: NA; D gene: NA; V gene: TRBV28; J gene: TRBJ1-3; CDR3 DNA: TGTGCCAGCTTAGGTGGAAACACCATATATTTT; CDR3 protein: CASLGGNTIYF
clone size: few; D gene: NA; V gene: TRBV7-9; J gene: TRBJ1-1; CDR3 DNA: TGTGCCAGCGGGGGGGATGAAGCTTTCTTT; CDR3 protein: CASGGDEAFF
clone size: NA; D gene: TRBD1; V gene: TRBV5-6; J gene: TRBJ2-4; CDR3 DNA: TGTGCCAGCAGCTGGTGGGGACAGGGCCCCATTCAGTACTTC; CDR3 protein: CASSWWGQGPIQYF
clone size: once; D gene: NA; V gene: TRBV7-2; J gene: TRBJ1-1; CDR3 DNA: TGTGCCAGCAGCTCACTTTGGGGGGCCGCTGAAGCTTTCTTT; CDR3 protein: CASSSLWGAAEAFF
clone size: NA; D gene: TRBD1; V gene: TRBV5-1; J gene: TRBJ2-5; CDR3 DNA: TGCGCCAGCAGCGTTACAGGGGGCTATGAGACCCAGTACTTC; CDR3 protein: CASSVTGGYETQYF
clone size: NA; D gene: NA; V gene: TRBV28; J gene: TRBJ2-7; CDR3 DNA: TGTGCCAGCAGTGAGGGGACCTACGAGCAGTACTTC; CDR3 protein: CASSEGTYEQYF
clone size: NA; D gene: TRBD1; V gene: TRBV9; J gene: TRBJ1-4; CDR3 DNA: TGTGCCAGCAGCGTAACAGGGGGCCGGGGGTATGAAAAACTGTTTTTT; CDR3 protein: CASSVTGGRGYEKLFF
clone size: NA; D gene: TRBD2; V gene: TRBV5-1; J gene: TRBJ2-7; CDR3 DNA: TGCGCCAGCAGCTTGGCCCTTGGACTAGCCTCCGAGCAGTACTTC; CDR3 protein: CASSLALGLASEQYF
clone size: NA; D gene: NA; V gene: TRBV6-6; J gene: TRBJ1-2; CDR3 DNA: TGTGCCAGCTCGGGTATCGGGACGTTGGCCGGCTACACCTTC; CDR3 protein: CASSGIGTLAGYTF
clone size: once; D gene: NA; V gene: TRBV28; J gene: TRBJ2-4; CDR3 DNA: TGTGCCAGCAGTTTATGGTCAGGGAAGTACATTCAGTACTTC; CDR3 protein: CASSLWSGKYIQYF
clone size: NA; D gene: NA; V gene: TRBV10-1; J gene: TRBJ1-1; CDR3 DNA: TGCGCCAGCAGCTTTCCCGGGGGGCCTGAAGCTTTCTTT; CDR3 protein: CASSFPGGPEAFF
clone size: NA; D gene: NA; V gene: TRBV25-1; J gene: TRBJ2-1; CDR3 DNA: TGTGCCAGCACCTCACTGGGGTCGGGACACCTCAATGAGCAGTTCTTC; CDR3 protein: CASTSLGSGHLNEQFF
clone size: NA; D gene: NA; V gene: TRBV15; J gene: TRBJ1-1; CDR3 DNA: TGTGCCACCAGCAGAGATGGGGCCTGGGTGGCTTTCTTT; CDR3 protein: CATSRDGAWVAFF
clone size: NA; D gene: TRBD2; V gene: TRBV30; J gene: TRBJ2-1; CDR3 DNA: TGTGCCTGGAGTGGTAGCGGGAGGGCCAATGAGCAGTTCTTC; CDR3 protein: CAWSGSGRANEQFF
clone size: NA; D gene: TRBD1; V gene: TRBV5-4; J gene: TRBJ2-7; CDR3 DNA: TGTGCCAGCAGCTTGCCGGACAGGGGGCGCTACTACGAGCAGTACTTC; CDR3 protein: CASSLPDRGRYYEQYF
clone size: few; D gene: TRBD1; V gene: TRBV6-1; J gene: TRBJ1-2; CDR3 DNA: TGTGCCAGCACCGGGACAGCAGAGGGCTACACCTTC; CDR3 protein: CASTGTAEGYTF
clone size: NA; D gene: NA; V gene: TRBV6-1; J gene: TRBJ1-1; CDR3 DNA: TGTGCCAGCAGTGTAAGACGCGGGAACACTGAAGCTTTCTTT; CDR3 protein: CASSVRRGNTEAFF
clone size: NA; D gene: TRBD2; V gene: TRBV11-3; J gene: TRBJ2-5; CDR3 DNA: TGTGCCAGCAGCTTAGGTGGTGAGCGGGAGGAAGGGGAGACCCAGTACTTC; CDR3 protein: CASSLGGEREEGETQYF
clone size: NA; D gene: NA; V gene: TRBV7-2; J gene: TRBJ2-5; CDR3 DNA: TGTGCCAGCAGCTTCAGGGGGGAAGGAGAGACCCAGTACTTC; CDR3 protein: CASSFRGEGETQYF
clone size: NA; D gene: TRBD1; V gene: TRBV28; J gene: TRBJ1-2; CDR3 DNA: TGTGCCAGCAGTCCCGGGACAGGCTTTGGCTACACCTTC; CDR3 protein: CASSPGTGFGYTF
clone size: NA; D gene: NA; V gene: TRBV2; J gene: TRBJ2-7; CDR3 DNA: TGTGCCGGTACGAATTATGGGGGCTTCTACGAGCAGTACTTC; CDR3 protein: CAGTNYGGFYEQYF
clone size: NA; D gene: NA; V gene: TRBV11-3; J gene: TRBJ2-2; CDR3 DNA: TGTGCCAGCAGCTTAGGGGGCTGGCAGGCCAGGGGCGGGGAGCTGTTTTTT; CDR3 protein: CASSLGGWQARGGELFF
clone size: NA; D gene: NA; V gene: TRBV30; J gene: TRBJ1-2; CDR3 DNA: TGTGCCTGGAGGCAAGGCGGAGGGGGTGGCTACACCTTC; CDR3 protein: CAWRQGGGGGYTF
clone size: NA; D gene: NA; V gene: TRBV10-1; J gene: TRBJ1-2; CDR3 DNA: TGCGCCAGCAGTGAGGACCAAAACTATGGCTACACCTTC; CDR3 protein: CASSEDQNYGYTF
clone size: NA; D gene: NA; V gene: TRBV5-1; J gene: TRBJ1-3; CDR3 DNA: TGCGCCAGCAGGTCTGGAAACACCATATATTTT; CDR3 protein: CASRSGNTIYF
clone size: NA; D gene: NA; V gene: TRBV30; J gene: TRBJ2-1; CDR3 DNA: TGTGCCTGGGTTGACGGAAGCTCCTACAATGAGCAGTTCTTC; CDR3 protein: CAWVDGSSYNEQFF
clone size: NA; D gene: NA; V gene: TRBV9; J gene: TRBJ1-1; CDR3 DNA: TGTGCCAGCAGCTCTAACACTGAAGCTTTCTTT; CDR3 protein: CASSSNTEAFF
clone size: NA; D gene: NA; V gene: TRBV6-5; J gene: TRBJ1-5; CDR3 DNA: TGTGCCAGCAGTCCCTACGCTATGGGCAATCAGCCCCAGCATTTT; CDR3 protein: CASSPYAMGNQPQHF
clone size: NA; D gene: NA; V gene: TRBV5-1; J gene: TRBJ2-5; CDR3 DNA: TGCGCCAGCACCGGACAGGGAGGGAGAGAGACCCAGTACTTC; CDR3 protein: CASTGQGGRETQYF
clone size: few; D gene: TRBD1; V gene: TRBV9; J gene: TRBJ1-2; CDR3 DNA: TGTGCCAGCAGTGGGACAGGGGGAGCCTCTAACTATGGCTACACCTTC; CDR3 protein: CASSGTGGASNYGYTF
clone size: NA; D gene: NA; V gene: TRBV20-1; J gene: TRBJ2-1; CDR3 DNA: TGCAGTGCTAGAGGAAGGAAGTTCTTC; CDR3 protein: CSARGRKFF
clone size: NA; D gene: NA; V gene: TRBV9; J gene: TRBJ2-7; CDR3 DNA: TGTGCCAGCAGCGTAGGAGGAGTCCACGAGCAGTACTTC; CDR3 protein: CASSVGGVHEQYF
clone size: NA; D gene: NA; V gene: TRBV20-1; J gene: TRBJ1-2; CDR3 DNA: TGCAGTGCTATTGAAGGGGTTGGCTACACCTTC; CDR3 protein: CSAIEGVGYTF
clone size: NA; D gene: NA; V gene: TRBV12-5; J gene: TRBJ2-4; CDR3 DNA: TGTGCTAGTGGTTTGGTACGTTCCGACAACAGGAGAACTAGCAAAAACATTCAGTACTTC; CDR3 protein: CASGLVRSDNRRTSKNIQYF
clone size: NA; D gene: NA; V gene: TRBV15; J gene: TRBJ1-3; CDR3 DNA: TGTGCCACCAGCAGGATGTGGGGGCGCATTGGAAACACCATATATTTT; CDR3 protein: CATSRMWGRIGNTIYF
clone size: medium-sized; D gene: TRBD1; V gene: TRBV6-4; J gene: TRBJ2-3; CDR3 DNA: TGTGCCAGCAGTGACTCGGGGACAGGGGGAGATACGCAGTATTTT; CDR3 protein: CASSDSGTGGDTQYF
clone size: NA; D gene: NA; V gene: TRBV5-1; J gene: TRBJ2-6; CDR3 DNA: TGCGCCAGCAGCTTATTTGGGGCCAACGTCCTGACTTTC; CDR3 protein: CASSLFGANVLTF
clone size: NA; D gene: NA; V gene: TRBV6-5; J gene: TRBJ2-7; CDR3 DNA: TGTGCCAGCAGTTACAGTGGCAGGAGGGGTTCCGAGCAGTACTTC; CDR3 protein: CASSYSGRRGSEQYF
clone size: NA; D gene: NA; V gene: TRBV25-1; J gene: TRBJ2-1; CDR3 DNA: TGTGCCAGCAGTGAAGGAAATGAGCAGTTCTTC; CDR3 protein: CASSEGNEQFF
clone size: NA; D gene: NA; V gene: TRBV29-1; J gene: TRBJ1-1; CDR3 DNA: TGCAGCGTACCACCTTCACAGGGAATCACTGAAGCTTTCTTT; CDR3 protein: CSVPPSQGITEAFF
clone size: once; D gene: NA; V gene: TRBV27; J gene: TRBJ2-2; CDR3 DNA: TGTGCCAGCAGTTTTGGGAGGTACGGCGGGGAGCTGTTTTTT; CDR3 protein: CASSFGRYGGELFF
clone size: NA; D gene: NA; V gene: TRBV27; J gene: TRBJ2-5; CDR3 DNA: TGTGCCAGCAGTCCCCCTCTGGGGACCCAGTACTTC; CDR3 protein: CASSPPLGTQYF
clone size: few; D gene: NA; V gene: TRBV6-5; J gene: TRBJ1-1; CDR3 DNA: TGTGCCACCGATTTAAGGGGCGCTCCTGAAGCTTTCTTT; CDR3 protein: CATDLRGAPEAFF
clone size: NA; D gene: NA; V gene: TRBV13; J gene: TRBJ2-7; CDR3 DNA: TGTGCCAGCAGCTCCGCTAGGGGCGAGCAGTACTTC; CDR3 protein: CASSSARGEQYF
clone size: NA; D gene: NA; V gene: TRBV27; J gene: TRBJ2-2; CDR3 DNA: TGTGCCAGCAGTTTGGCGGGGGCGAGCACCGGGGAGCTGTTTTTT; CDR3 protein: CASSLAGASTGELFF
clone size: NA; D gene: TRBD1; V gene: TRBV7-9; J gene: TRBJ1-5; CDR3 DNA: TGTGCCAGCAGCCTGGACAGGGCAGACGGAAGTCAGCCCCAGCATTTT; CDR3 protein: CASSLDRADGSQPQHF
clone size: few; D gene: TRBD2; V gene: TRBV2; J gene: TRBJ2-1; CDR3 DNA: TGTGCCAGCGGATCCGGGACTAGCGGGAGGGCCTATGAGCAGTTCTTC; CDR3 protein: CASGSGTSGRAYEQFF
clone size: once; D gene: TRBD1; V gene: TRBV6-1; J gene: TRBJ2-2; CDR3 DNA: TGTGCCAGCATGGGACAGCGAAACACCGGGGAGCTGTTTTTT; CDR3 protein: CASMGQRNTGELFF